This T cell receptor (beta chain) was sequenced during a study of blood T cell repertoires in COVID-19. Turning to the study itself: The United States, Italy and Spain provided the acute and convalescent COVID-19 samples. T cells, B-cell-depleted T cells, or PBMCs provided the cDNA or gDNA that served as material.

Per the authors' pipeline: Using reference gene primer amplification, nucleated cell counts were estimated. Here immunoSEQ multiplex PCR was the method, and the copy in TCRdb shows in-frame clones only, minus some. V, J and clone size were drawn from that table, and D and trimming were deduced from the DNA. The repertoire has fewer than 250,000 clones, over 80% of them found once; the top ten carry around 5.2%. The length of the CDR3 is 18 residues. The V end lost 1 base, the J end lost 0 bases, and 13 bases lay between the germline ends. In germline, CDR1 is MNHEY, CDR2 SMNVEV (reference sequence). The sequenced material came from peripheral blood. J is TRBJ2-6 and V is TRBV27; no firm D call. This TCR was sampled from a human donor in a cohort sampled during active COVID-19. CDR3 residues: CASSLFYDNPSGANVLTF. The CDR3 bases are TGTGCCAGCAGTTTATTTTACGACAACCCCTCTGGGGCCAACGTCCTGACTTTC.